These 32 T cell receptor beta chains came from one sample sequenced in a study of blood T cells in healthy people across ages. A second about 7 to 11 cycle PCR used barcoded and J-beta primers. TCRdb reprocessed the 5' RACE reads with MiXCR, giving one entry per CDR3 protein. The table lists over a million distinct CDR3 sequences, about 42% of them singletons. Source material: blood. Source of these receptors: a woman younger than 35 in good health.

CDR3 amino acids: CASRPLGGYTF. Here the CDR3 DNA reads TGTGCCAGCAGACCTCTTGGAGGCTACACCTTC. The V call is TRBV7-9, the J call TRBJ1-2, with no clear D. Germline values: CDR1 SEHNR, CDR2 FQNEAQ (reference sequence). The CDR3 sequence is 11 residues long. The ends were cut back, 6 bases at V and 8 bases at J, with 10 bases in the middle.

This chain joins TRBV18 and TRBJ2-1; 7 nucleotides line up with TRBD1. The trim removed 6 bases at V and 6 bases at J, leaving 5 bases unmatched. The germline V gene encodes CDR1 KGHSH and CDR2 LQKENI. The CDR3 consists of 13 residues. In nucleotides, the CDR3 is TGTGCCAGCTCCCAACAGGGGCTCAATGAGCAGTTCTTC. It is translated as CASSQQGLNEQFF.

This clonotype was counted a few times. The rearrangement uses TRBV10-2 and TRBJ2-2; 7 nucleotides align to TRBD1. This CDR3 has 15 amino acids. Germline V gene sequence: CDR1 WSHSY, CDR2 SAAADI. V shed 2 bases, J shed 4 bases, and the junction held 4 bases outside the gene matches. CDR3 sequence: CASSEDRVATGELFF. CDR3 bases: TGCGCCAGCAGTGAGGACAGGGTTGCCACCGGGGAGCTGTTTTTT.

This clonotype has only one observation. The chain links TRBV7-2 to TRBJ2-3; a possible D gene is TRBD1 (7 bases). There are 12 residues in the CDR3. CDR1 and CDR2 (germline): SGHTA, FQGNSA. V lost 5 bases to trimming and J lost 8 bases, with 11 bases between them. The CDR3 protein is CASSQGGFTQYF. In DNA, the CDR3 is TGTGCCAGCAGCCAGGGGGGATTTACGCAGTATTTT.

This chain links TRBV20-1 with TRBJ2-7; D is unresolved. The CDR3 spans 12 residues. Germline V gene lookup returns CDR1 DFQATT and CDR2 SNEGSKA (reference sequence). V was shortened by 4 bases and J by 5 bases, with 12 bases between the two germline ends. The CDR3 region is CSANGPNDEQYF. CDR3 in DNA: TGCAGTGCTAATGGCCCTAACGACGAGCAGTACTTC.

Comment on this clonotype: The germline gene is not matched at one end of the junction; a read error may be the cause. The rearrangement joins TRBV24-1 to TRBJ2-1; D ambiguous. The CDR3 is 15 amino acids. The germline V gene has CDR1 KGHDR and CDR2 SFDVKD. The DNA for the CDR3 is TGTGCCACCAGTGATTCGGTCGGACCATACAATGAACAGTTCTTC. Its translation is CATSDSVGPYNEQFF.

The DNA for the CDR3 is TGTGCCAGCAGCTCCTACAGGGGAGGTGGCTACACCTTC. Protein product: CASSSYRGGGYTF. The rearrangement joins TRBV7-2 to TRBJ1-2; 7 bases map to TRBD1. Unmatched junction bases numbered 6, after V lost 4 bases and J lost 7 bases. Germline V lookup: CDR1 SGHTA, CDR2 FQGNSA. This CDR3 has 13 residues.

This chain connects TRBV7-2 to TRBJ2-5; no reliable D call. The V end was cut by 1 base, the J end by 0 bases, with 6 bases between. This CDR3 spans 14 amino acids. CDR1 and CDR2 (germline): SGHTA, FQGNSA. The CDR3 DNA follows: TGTGCCAGCAGCTTAGTTGCGTACCAAGAGACCCAGTACTTC. It codes for CASSLVAYQETQYF.

This clonotype was counted only a few times. The gene calls are TRBV6-2 or TRBV6-3 and TRBJ1-1; 8 nucleotides align to TRBD1. Trimming removed 2 bases from V and 1 base from J; junction bases left unmatched: 3. This CDR3 spans 15 amino acids. Germline V gives CDR1 MNHEY, CDR2 SVGEGT. The CDR3 loop reads CASSYDGTGNTEAFF. CDR3 nucleotide sequence: TGTGCCAGCAGTTACGATGGGACAGGGAACACTGAAGCTTTCTTT.

The chain employs TRBV19 and TRBJ2-1, with 7 bases fitting TRBD2. The better agreement between TRBJ2-7 and the DNA end casts doubt on the J call. The CDR3 has 13 amino acids. Germline CDR1 LNHDA, CDR2 SQIVND (reference sequence). CDR3 loop: CASSRDYYNEQYF. CDR3 DNA sequence: TGTGCCAGTAGCCGGGACTACTACAATGAGCAGTACTTC.

The gene calls are TRBV20-1 and TRBJ2-7, with 7 bases identical to TRBD1. The last part of the DNA fits TRBJ2-5 better; the J call may be wrong. The CDR3 extends over 14 amino acids. Germline CDR1 is DFQATT and CDR2 is SNEGSKA (reference sequence). The CDR3, as DNA: TGCAGTGCTAGGGGGGCGGACAGGCTCGAGACCCAGTACTTC. Residues: CSARGADRLETQYF.

This clonotype showed up just a few times. The chain combines TRBV3-1 with TRBJ1-5, with D unresolved. This CDR3 has 14 amino acids. From germline, CDR1 is LGHDT and CDR2 YNNKEL (reference sequence). V was shortened by 1 base and J by 5 bases, with 9 bases between the two germline ends. CDR3 protein: CASSQGIIHQPQHF. The CDR3 nucleotides are TGTGCCAGCAGCCAAGGAATCATTCATCAGCCCCAGCATTTT.

A remark on this clonotype: At one end, the junction sequence differs from germline, possibly due to a read error. In DNA form, the CDR3 reads TGTGCCGGCAGCTTGCAGAGATTGAGCTCCTACGAGCAGTACTTC. Translated, it gives CAGSLQRLSSYEQYF. V gene TRBV5-5 combines with J gene TRBJ2-7; D remains unclear. Germline V gene data show CDR1 as SGHKS and CDR2 as YYEKEE (reference sequence). This CDR3 contains 15 residues.

The chain uses TRBV29-1 and TRBJ2-1, with 16 bases fitting TRBD2. The germline V gene encodes CDR1 SQVTM and CDR2 ANQGSEA. The CDR3 spans 17 residues. The V gene end was trimmed by 6 bases and the J gene end by 0 bases; junction bases not matched to a gene: 5. The CDR3 bases are TGCAGCGTCCCCGGGACTAGCGGGAGGGGCTCCTACAATGAGCAGTTCTTC. Amino acid sequence: CSVPGTSGRGSYNEQFF.

This clonotype showed up many times. This rearrangement joins TRBV7-8 to TRBJ1-1, with D tentatively TRBD1 (5 bases). CDR1 and CDR2 (germline): SGHVS, FQNEAQ. The CDR3 loop spans 13 amino acids. Trimming left V 5 bases short and J 7 bases short, with 14 bases between. CDR3 loop: CASSLGGENEAFF. The DNA for the CDR3 is TGTGCCAGCAGCCTCGGGGGGGAGAATGAAGCTTTCTTT.

This chain joins TRBV6-6 and TRBJ1-4; D is uncertain. CDR3 length: 12 amino acids. Looked up from germline, CDR1 is MNHNY and CDR2 is SVGAGI (reference sequence). V dropped 8 bases and J dropped 1 base, with 5 bases sitting between them. CDR3 sequence (DNA): TGTGCCAGCGCTCGAACTAATGAAAAACTGTTTTTT. Protein product: CASARTNEKLFF.

The genes are TRBV19 and TRBJ2-7, with 7 bases matching TRBD2. CDR1 and CDR2 (germline): LNHDA, SQIVND (reference sequence). This CDR3 has 13 amino acids. The ends lost 6 bases at V and 6 bases at J; junction bases unmatched: 8. CDR3 protein: CASSRSAGVEQYF. CDR3 coding DNA: TGTGCCAGTAGCCGAAGTGCGGGAGTCGAGCAGTACTTC.

In its sample, this clonotype was seen a few times. CDR3 DNA: TGTGCCAGCAGCTTAGGTCCGGGACAGAATGAAAAACTGTTTTTT. Amino acids: CASSLGPGQNEKLFF. This rearrangement joins TRBV7-6 to TRBJ1-4, with 7 nucleotides matching TRBD1. J lost 5 bases, V lost 1 base, and 4 bases had no gene match. The CDR3 loop spans 15 amino acids. Germline V CDR1 and CDR2: SGHVS, FNYEAQ.

The rearrangement joins TRBV7-9 to TRBJ2-5, with D hard to call. This CDR3 is built from 18 residues. CDR1 is SEHNR and CDR2 is FQNEAQ in the germline V gene (reference sequence). V dropped 4 bases and J dropped 0 bases, with 21 bases sitting between them. CDR3: CASSSSETVHADQETQYF. The CDR3 bases are TGTGCCAGCAGCTCCTCCGAAACGGTGCATGCCGACCAAGAGACCCAGTACTTC.

Only a few counts were recorded for this clonotype. The chain carries TRBV4-3 and TRBJ1-2, with D possibly being TRBD1 (5 bases). Trimming removed 3 bases at V and 8 bases at J, with 16 bases between. Germline lookup yields CDR1 LGHNA and CDR2 YSLEER. The CDR3 extends over 14 amino acids. In DNA, the CDR3 is TGCGCCAGCAGCCAGACCGCGGGGCCTCAAGGCTACACCTTC. It yields the protein CASSQTAGPQGYTF.

This clonotype was observed a single time. The chain combines TRBV20-1 with TRBJ1-1, with D perhaps TRBD1 (6 bases). Trimming left V 4 bases short and J 6 bases short, with 15 bases between. The CDR3 extends over 13 amino acids. Germline V gives CDR1 DFQATT, CDR2 SNEGSKA (reference sequence). The CDR3 DNA reads as TGCAGTGCTAAGGGGGGGGGGAGGCCTGAAGCTTTCTTT. Translation gives CSAKGGGRPEAFF.

This clonotype was detected only a few times. A much larger clone lies a single base off, so this may be a read error. The chain links TRBV4-3 to TRBJ2-5, with D tentatively TRBD1 or TRBD2 (5 bases each). This CDR3 has 15 amino acids. Trimming shortened V by 4 bases and J by 2 bases, and 14 bases separated the two germline ends. The V gene's germline CDR1 is LGHNA and CDR2 YSLEER. Written as DNA, the CDR3 is TGCGCCAGCAGCCCGGGACGAGCGATTCAAGAGACCCAGTACTTC. Residues: CASSPGRAIQETQYF.

CDR3 protein: CASSSGGQPTDTQYF. In DNA form, the CDR3 reads TGTGCCAGCAGCTCAGGGGGACAGCCCACAGATACGCAGTATTTT. The rearrangement links TRBV7-2 to TRBJ2-3; 7 nucleotides match TRBD1. Germline CDR1 SGHTA, CDR2 FQGNSA. With V trimmed by 4 bases and J by 2 bases, 6 bases remained unmatched. This CDR3 has 15 amino acids.

V is TRBV11-2 and J is TRBJ2-2, with D uncertain. The CDR3 covers 13 residues. The germline V gene encodes CDR1 SGHAT and CDR2 FQNNGV. V shed 1 base and J shed 7 bases, with 7 bases lying between them. CDR3 protein: CASSLGHVGELFF. The CDR3 DNA reads TGTGCCAGCAGCTTAGGCCACGTCGGGGAGCTGTTTTTT.

This clonotype showed up just a few times. This chain links TRBV29-1 with TRBJ2-2; no clear D gene. Germline lookup yields CDR1 SQVTM and CDR2 ANQGSEA. V was shortened by 3 bases and J by 7 bases, with 6 bases between the two germline ends. This CDR3 has 11 residues. CDR3 nucleotides: TGCAGCGTTGAGGTGTACGGGGAGCTGTTTTTT. The encoded protein is CSVEVYGELFF.

The V gene is TRBV28, the J gene TRBJ2-1, with TRBD1 identical over 9 bases. Germline trimming cut 5 bases from V and 7 bases from J; bases unmatched to any gene: 9. Germline lookup yields CDR1 MDHEN and CDR2 SYDVKM. This CDR3 region has 15 residues. The CDR3 protein is CASSLRGGQGNEQFF. CDR3 DNA: TGTGCCAGCAGTCTTCGGGGTGGACAGGGGAATGAGCAGTTCTTC.

This rearrangement joins TRBV20-1 to TRBJ2-3; 7 nucleotides match TRBD1. The CDR3 has 14 amino acids. Germline values: CDR1 DFQATT, CDR2 SNEGSKA (reference sequence). V dropped 3 bases and J dropped 4; count of bases not matched to a gene: 7. CDR3 protein: CSASKGAGADTQYF. The CDR3 DNA follows: TGCAGTGCTAGCAAGGGGGCAGGCGCAGATACGCAGTATTTT.

The sample holds a few counts of this clonotype. The CDR3 nucleotides read TGTGCCAGCAGCTTAAGGGTAGCGGGGGGGTTGGATGAGCAGTACTTC. Its translation: CASSLRVAGGLDEQYF. The rearrangement links TRBV7-2 to TRBJ2-7; 11 bases are a match to TRBD2. The CDR3 is 16 residues long. Germline V gives CDR1 SGHTA, CDR2 FQGNSA. Trimming cost V 2 bases and J 7 bases; bases outside gene matches: 10.

The sample holds a few counts of this clonotype. The CDR3 protein is CASSVGTGFNEQYF. The CDR3 DNA is TGTGCCAGCAGCGTAGGGACAGGATTCAACGAGCAGTACTTC. The V call is TRBV9, the J call TRBJ2-7; 7 bases fit TRBD1. The CDR3 is 14 residues long. CDR1 is SGDLS, CDR2 YYNGEE, per germline. V dropped 0 bases and J dropped 5; count of bases not matched to a gene: 5. Full variable domain (remainder filled in from reference TRBV9 and TRBJ2-7): DSGVTQTPKHLITATGQRVTLRCSPRSGDLSVYWYQQSLDQGLQFLIQYYNGEERAKGNILERFSAQQFPDLHSELNLSSLELGDSALYFCASSVGTGFNEQYFGPGTRLTVT.

The rearrangement joins TRBV6-2 or TRBV6-3 to TRBJ2-4, with 12 bases fitting TRBD2. Unmatched junction bases numbered 14, after V lost 8 bases and J lost 15 bases. Germline V lookup: CDR1 MNHEY, CDR2 SVGEGT. The CDR3 is made up of 14 amino acids. The CDR3 protein is CASSGLAGYYERYF. In DNA, the CDR3 is TGTGCCAGCTCGGGACTAGCGGGTTACTACGAGCGGTACTTC.

The chain uses TRBV7-9 and TRBJ1-4; D is perhaps TRBD1 (6 bases). Per the germline V gene, CDR1 is SEHNR and CDR2 is FQNEAQ (reference sequence). V was clipped by 6 bases and J by 6 bases, with 29 bases between them. The CDR3 runs 19 residues. CDR3 loop: CASRLGSYRDPKEHEKLFF. In DNA form, the CDR3 reads TGTGCCAGCAGACTAGGAAGTTACAGGGATCCAAAAGAACATGAAAAACTGTTTTTT.

This clonotype was seen a handful of times. This chain connects TRBV12-3 or TRBV12-4 to TRBJ1-4, with TRBD1 matching 7 bases. This CDR3 is 15 amino acids long. With V trimmed by 5 bases and J by 7 bases, 10 bases remained unmatched. CDR3 coding DNA: TGTGCCAGCAGTCCGCGACAGGGTCTGAGTGAAAAACTGTTTTTT. This codes for CASSPRQGLSEKLFF.